The present entry profiles one T cell receptor (beta chain) with its context. Its antigen remains undetermined. The record has no base qualities; no much larger clone is one base away. The method was PCR. Sequencing used an Illumina HiSeq 2500. TCR library preparation used molecular barcoding, with unique molecular identifiers applied to normalize quantification of the TCRbeta repertoire. The raw public reads went through TCRdb reprocessing: fastp at Q25, MiXCR clone calling, in-frame beta chains kept. Under each unique CDR3 protein, matching rows form one entry showing the most common genes and DNA. The sample table holds fewer than 700,000 distinct CDR3 sequences, of which roughly 23% were seen once. The ten largest make up 13% to 15% of the sample. This entry is derived from a study of T-cell reconstitution after alpha-beta-depleted transplantation in children (dated by TCRdb to the mid-2010s). In the study overall: Using TCR repertoire profiling, the study quantitatively followed how T-cell immune reconstitution unfolded in children after TCRalphabeta/CD19-depleted allogeneic hematopoietic cell transplantation.

What the treatment or condition label conveys for this sample: allogeneic hematopoietic cell transplantation with graft depleted of TCRalphabeta T cells and CD19 B cells. The transplant recipients were children given TCRalphabeta/CD19-depleted allogeneic hematopoietic cell grafts. What the research found in general, with its limitations: Over the following months the frequencies of hyperexpanded clones went down, and after one year T-cell counts and TCRbeta diversity were mostly credited to newly produced T cells. In some patients, the high TCRbeta diversity seen at day 60 was put down to recipient T cells and intrathymic progenitors that had survived conditioning. The apparently early alphabetaT-cell count recovery about two months after transplant was reportedly dependent on only several hundred rapidly expanded clones derived from non-depleted graft cells.

From a lookup of the germline V gene (reference sequence), CDR1 and CDR2 are DFQATT and SNEGSKA. Relative to germline, V is 0 bases shorter and J is 4 bases shorter, with 15 bases between their ends. CDR3 length: 15 amino acids, cysteine to phenylalanine. CDR3 DNA is the only sequence kept; it has 45 bases, read in frame from the first base. The V and J segments used are TRBV20-1 and TRBJ1-1; a confident D gene designation cannot be given. This receptor was identified in a boy less than two years old who had a stem cell transplant for acute myeloid leukemia, so the T cells may come from the graft donor. Sequenced material: PBMCs, mostly from graft donor cells, taken 360 days after TCRalphabeta/CD19-depleted stem cell transplant. In nucleotide form, the sequence is TGCAGTGCTAGAGATCGTCAGAGGCGGAGCACTGAAGCTTTCTTT. Its coded protein is CSARDRQRRSTEAFF.